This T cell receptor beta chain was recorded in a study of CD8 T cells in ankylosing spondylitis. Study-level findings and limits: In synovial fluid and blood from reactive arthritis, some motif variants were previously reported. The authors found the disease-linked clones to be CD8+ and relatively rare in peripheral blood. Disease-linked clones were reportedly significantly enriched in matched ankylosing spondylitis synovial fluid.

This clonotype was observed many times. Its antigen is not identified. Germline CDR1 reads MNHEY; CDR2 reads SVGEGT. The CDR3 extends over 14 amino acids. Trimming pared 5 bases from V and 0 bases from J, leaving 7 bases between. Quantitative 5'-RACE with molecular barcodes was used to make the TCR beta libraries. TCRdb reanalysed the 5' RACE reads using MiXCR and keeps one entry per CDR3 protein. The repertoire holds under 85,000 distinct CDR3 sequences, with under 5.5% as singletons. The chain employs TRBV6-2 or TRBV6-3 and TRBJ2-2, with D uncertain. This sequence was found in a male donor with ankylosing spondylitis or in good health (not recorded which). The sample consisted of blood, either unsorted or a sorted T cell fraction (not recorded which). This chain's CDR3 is CASSRHSNTGELFF. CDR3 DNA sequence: TGTGCCAGCAGTCGACACTCGAACACCGGGGAGCTGTTTTTT.